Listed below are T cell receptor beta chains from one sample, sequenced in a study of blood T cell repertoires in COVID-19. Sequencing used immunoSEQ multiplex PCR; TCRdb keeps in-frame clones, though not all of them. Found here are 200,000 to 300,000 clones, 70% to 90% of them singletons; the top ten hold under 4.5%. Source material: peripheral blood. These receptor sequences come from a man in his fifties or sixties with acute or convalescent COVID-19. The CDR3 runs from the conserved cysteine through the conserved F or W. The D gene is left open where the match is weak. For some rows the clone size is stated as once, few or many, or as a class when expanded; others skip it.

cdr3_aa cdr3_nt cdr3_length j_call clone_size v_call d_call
CASGPPGTSIQETQYF TGTGCTAGTGGCCCCCCCGGGACTAGCATACAAGAGACCCAGTACTTC 16 TRBJ2-5 NA TRBV12-5 TRBD2
CASSIGTLNTEAFF TGTGCCAGTAGTATTGGGACATTAAACACTGAAGCTTTCTTT 14 TRBJ1-1 NA TRBV19 NA
CASSEIRGTVRGTGELFF TGTGCCAGCAGTGAGATCAGGGGGACGGTACGTGGAACCGGGGAGCTGTTTTTT 18 TRBJ2-2 few TRBV6-1 TRBD1
CASSPRLAVAYEQYF TGTGCCAGCAGCCCACGACTAGCGGTCGCCTACGAGCAGTACTTC 15 TRBJ2-7 NA TRBV3-1/TRBV3-2 TRBD2
CASSLARLAGGRDTQYF TGTGCCAGCAGCTTAGCCCGGCTAGCGGGGGGGCGGGATACGCAGTATTTT 17 TRBJ2-3 NA TRBV7-2 TRBD2
CASSPEFSGGAGWDIQYF TGTGCCAGCAGCCCAGAATTTAGCGGGGGGGCCGGTTGGGACATTCAGTACTTC 18 TRBJ2-4 NA TRBV4-2 TRBD2
CASSLGGLVTDTQYF TGTGCCAGCAGCTTAGGGGGACTAGTTACGGATACGCAGTATTTT 15 TRBJ2-3 NA TRBV7-6 TRBD2
CASSQELSDEQFF TGTGCCAGCAGCCAAGAACTCAGCGATGAGCAGTTCTTC 13 TRBJ2-1 NA TRBV14 NA
CATRPGTAYEQYF TGTGCCACTAGACCCGGGACAGCCTACGAGCAGTACTTC 13 TRBJ2-7 NA TRBV19 TRBD1
CASFTRAGAYEQYF TGTGCCAGCTTTACAAGGGCGGGAGCCTACGAGCAGTACTTC 14 TRBJ2-7 NA TRBV27 TRBD2
CASSQARDRGTQYF TGCGCCAGCAGCCAAGCCCGGGACAGGGGGACCCAGTACTTC 14 TRBJ2-5 NA TRBV4-1 TRBD1
CASSLSGASGGRWPDEQFF TGTGCCAGCAGCTTAAGCGGGGCTAGCGGGGGGCGATGGCCGGATGAGCAGTTCTTC 19 TRBJ2-1 NA TRBV11-2 TRBD2
CASSYGAEQYF TGTGCCAGCAGTTACGGGGCTGAGCAGTACTTC 11 TRBJ2-7 few TRBV6-2/TRBV6-3 NA
CASSLGLGQPQHF TGTGCCAGCAGCTTAGGATTGGGCCAGCCCCAGCATTTT 13 TRBJ1-5 NA TRBV7-9 NA
CASSLGQVQETQYF TGTGCCAGCAGCTTGGGACAAGTACAAGAGACCCAGTACTTC 14 TRBJ2-5 NA TRBV5-4 NA
CASSQGRPGLAGRGTGELFF TGTGCCAGCAGCCAAGGTCGTCCTGGACTAGCGGGACGCGGAACCGGGGAGCTGTTTTTT 20 TRBJ2-2 NA TRBV3-1/TRBV3-2 TRBD2
CASSDVRGYEQYF TGCGCCAGCAGTGACGTCAGGGGATACGAGCAGTACTTC 13 TRBJ2-7 NA TRBV10-2 NA
CASSSGTSGFGYNEQFF TGTGCCAGCAGCTCGGGGACTAGCGGGTTTGGGTACAATGAGCAGTTCTTC 17 TRBJ2-1 NA TRBV7-3 TRBD2
CASSSSPGTGNYGYTF TGTGCCAGCAGCTCAAGTCCCGGGACAGGGAACTATGGCTACACCTTC 16 TRBJ1-2 NA TRBV11-3 TRBD1
CASSHSGAGSYEQYF TGTGCCAGCAGCCACTCAGGGGCGGGCTCCTACGAGCAGTACTTC 15 TRBJ2-7 NA TRBV13 NA
CASSPRPSGQVTSGYGYTF TGTGCCAGCAGCCCGCGACCATCGGGACAGGTGACAAGCGGCTATGGCTACACCTTC 19 TRBJ1-2 NA TRBV9 TRBD1
CATSINREPSSEQYF TGTGCCACCAGCATAAACAGGGAGCCTAGCTCCGAGCAGTACTTC 15 TRBJ2-7 many TRBV15 NA
CAISSLNQPQHF TGTGCCATCAGCTCCTTGAATCAGCCCCAGCATTTT 12 TRBJ1-5 NA TRBV10-3 NA
CASSSQGSGNTIYF TGCGCCAGCAGCTCACAGGGCTCTGGAAACACCATATATTTT 14 TRBJ1-3 NA TRBV5-1 NA
CASSRGPSSYNEQFF TGTGCCAGCAGCCGGGGGCCAAGCTCCTACAATGAGCAGTTCTTC 15 TRBJ2-1 few TRBV7-8 NA
CASSAGGAYNQPQHF TGTGCCAGCTCAGCGGGGGGGGCTTATAATCAGCCCCAGCATTTT 15 TRBJ1-5 NA TRBV18 NA
CAISERTAYNSPLHF TGTGCCATCAGTGAGCGGACAGCGTATAATTCACCCCTCCACTTT 15 TRBJ1-6 NA TRBV10-3 NA
CASSLTVNTEAFF TGTGCCAGCAGTTTGACAGTGAACACTGAAGCTTTCTTT 13 TRBJ1-1 NA TRBV27 NA
CASSMSDNSPLHF TGCGCCAGCAGTATGTCCGATAATTCACCCCTCCACTTT 13 TRBJ1-6 NA TRBV10-1 NA
CASSVTSGERSEQFF TGTGCCAGCAGCGTCACTAGCGGAGAGAGGAGTGAGCAGTTCTTC 15 TRBJ2-1 NA TRBV9 TRBD2
CASSQEFFGDRGREQYF TGCGCCAGCAGCCAAGAGTTTTTCGGAGACAGGGGGCGCGAGCAGTACTTC 17 TRBJ2-7 few TRBV4-1 TRBD1
CASSEQGARTEAFF TGTGCCAGCAGCGAGCAGGGGGCGCGCACTGAAGCTTTCTTT 14 TRBJ1-1 NA TRBV7-9 TRBD1
CASSGRDSYSNQPQHF TGTGCCAGCAGTGGGCGGGACAGTTATAGCAATCAGCCCCAGCATTTT 16 TRBJ1-5 once TRBV2 TRBD1
CASSTRGQGNQPQHF TGTGCCAGTAGTACAAGAGGTCAGGGGAATCAGCCCCAGCATTTT 15 TRBJ1-5 NA TRBV19 NA
CSATGQGGVTEAFF TGCAGCGCCACCGGACAGGGAGGTGTGACTGAAGCTTTCTTT 14 TRBJ1-1 NA TRBV29-1 TRBD1
CASIASGNPYEQYF TGTGCCAGCATTGCTAGCGGGAACCCCTACGAGCAGTACTTC 14 TRBJ2-7 NA TRBV25-1 TRBD2
CASSIGQGASDTQYF TGTGCCAGTAGTATAGGACAGGGGGCCTCAGATACGCAGTATTTT 15 TRBJ2-3 NA TRBV19 TRBD1
CASSLTGGPTEQYF TGTGCCAGCAGTTTAACGGGAGGGCCCACCGAGCAGTACTTC 14 TRBJ2-7 NA TRBV27 TRBD2
CAISGTSGTDEQYF TGTGCCATCAGCGGGACTAGCGGTACCGACGAGCAGTACTTC 14 TRBJ2-7 once TRBV10-3 TRBD2
CASSPKDRGLYGELFF TGTGCCAGCAGCCCTAAGGACAGGGGGCTTTACGGGGAGCTGTTTTTT 16 TRBJ2-2 few TRBV6-2/TRBV6-3 TRBD1
CASSPPPAGAHYGYTF TGTGCCAGCAGCCCACCCCCTGCAGGGGCTCACTATGGCTACACCTTC 16 TRBJ1-2 NA TRBV7-6 NA
CASSPGGLQPQHF TGTGCCAGCAGCCCAGGGGGGTTACAGCCCCAGCATTTT 13 TRBJ1-5 NA TRBV7-6 TRBD1
CASSPSLAGGSYNEQFF TGTGCCAGCAGCCCATCTCTAGCGGGGGGATCCTACAATGAGCAGTTCTTC 17 TRBJ2-1 once TRBV11-2 TRBD2
CASSAYGQVWPGANVLTF TGTGCCAGCAGTGCATACGGACAGGTGTGGCCCGGGGCCAACGTCCTGACTTTC 18 TRBJ2-6 NA TRBV28 TRBD1
CAYTGGIMNTEAFF TGTGCCTACACAGGGGGCATCATGAACACTGAAGCTTTCTTT 14 TRBJ1-1 few TRBV30 TRBD1
CASSPQRESNEQFF TGTGCCAGCAGCCCCCAGCGGGAGTCAAATGAGCAGTTCTTC 14 TRBJ2-1 NA TRBV28 TRBD2
CSVPSGGWGSYTF TGCAGCGTCCCCTCGGGAGGCTGGGGTTCCTACACCTTC 13 TRBJ1-2 once TRBV29-1 NA
CSASRTDYSNQPQHF TGCAGTGCTAGTAGGACAGACTATAGCAATCAGCCCCAGCATTTT 15 TRBJ1-5 NA TRBV20-1 NA
CASSQGTVNSNQPQHF TGTGCCAGCTCCCAAGGGACAGTAAATAGCAATCAGCCCCAGCATTTT 16 TRBJ1-5 NA TRBV18 TRBD1
CASSQDGAPSTDTQYF TGTGCCAGCAGCCAAGATGGGGCGCCGAGCACAGATACGCAGTATTTT 16 TRBJ2-3 NA TRBV4-2 NA